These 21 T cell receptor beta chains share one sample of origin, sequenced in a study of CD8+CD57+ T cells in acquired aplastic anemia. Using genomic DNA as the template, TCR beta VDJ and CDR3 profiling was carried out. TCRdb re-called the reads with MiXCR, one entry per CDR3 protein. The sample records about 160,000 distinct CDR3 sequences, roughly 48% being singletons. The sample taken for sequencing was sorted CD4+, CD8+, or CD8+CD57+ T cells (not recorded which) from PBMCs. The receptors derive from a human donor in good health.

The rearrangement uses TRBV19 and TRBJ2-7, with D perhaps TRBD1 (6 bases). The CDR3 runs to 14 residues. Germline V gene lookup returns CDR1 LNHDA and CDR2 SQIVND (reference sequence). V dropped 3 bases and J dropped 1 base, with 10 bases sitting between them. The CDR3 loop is CASSMRGGSYEQYF. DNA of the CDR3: TGTGCCAGTAGTATGAGAGGGGGATCCTACGAGCAGTACTTC.

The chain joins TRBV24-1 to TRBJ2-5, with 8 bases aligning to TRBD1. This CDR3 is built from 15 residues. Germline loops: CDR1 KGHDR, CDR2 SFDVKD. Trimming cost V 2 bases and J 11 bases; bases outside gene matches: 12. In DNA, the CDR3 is TGTGCCACCAGTGATTCCAGGGGGCGCGCAGATACGCAGTACTTC. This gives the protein CATSDSRGRADTQYF.

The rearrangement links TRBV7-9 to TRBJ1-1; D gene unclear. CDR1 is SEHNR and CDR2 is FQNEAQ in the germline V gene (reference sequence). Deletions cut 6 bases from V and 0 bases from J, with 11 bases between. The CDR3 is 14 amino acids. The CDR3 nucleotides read TGTGCCAGCAGGGAGGGAGTGGTGAACACTGAAGCTTTCTTT. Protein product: CASREGVVNTEAFF.

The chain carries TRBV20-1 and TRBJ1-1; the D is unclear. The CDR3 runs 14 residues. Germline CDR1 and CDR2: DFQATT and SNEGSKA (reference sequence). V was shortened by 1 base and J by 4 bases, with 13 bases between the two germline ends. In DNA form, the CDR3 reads TGCAGTGCTAGAGTTTTGGACGGGGTCACTGAAGCTTTCTTT. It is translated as CSARVLDGVTEAFF.

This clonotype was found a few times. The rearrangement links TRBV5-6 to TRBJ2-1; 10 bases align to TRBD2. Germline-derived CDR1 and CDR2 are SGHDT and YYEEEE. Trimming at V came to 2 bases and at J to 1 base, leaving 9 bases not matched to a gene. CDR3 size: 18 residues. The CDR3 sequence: CASSFFGLAGGSYNEQFF. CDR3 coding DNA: TGTGCCAGCAGCTTCTTCGGCTTAGCGGGAGGTTCCTACAATGAGCAGTTCTTC.

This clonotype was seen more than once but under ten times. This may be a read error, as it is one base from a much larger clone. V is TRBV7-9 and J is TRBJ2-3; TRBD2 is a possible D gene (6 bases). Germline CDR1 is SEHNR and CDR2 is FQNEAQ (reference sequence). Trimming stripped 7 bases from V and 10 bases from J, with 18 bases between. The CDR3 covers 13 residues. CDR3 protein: CASNLTLASAQYF. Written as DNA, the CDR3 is TGTGCCAGCAACTTGACCCTAGCGAGTGCGCAGTATTTT.

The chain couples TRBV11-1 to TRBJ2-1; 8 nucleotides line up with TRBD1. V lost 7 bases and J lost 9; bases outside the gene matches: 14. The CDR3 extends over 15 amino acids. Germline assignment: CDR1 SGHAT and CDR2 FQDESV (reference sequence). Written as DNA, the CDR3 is TGTGCCAGCACCTCCCGCCAGGGGGCAATCGGTGAGCAGTTCTTC. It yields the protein CASTSRQGAIGEQFF.

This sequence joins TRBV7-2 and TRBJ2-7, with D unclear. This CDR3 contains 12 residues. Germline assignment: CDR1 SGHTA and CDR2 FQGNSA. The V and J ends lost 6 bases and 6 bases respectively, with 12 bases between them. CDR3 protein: CASSLTGAEQYF. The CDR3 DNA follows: TGTGCCAGCAGTCTTACTGGCGCCGAGCAGTACTTC.

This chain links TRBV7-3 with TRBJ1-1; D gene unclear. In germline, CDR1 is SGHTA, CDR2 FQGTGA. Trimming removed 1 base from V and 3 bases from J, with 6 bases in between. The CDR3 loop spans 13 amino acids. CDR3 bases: TGTGCCAGCAGCTTAAATTCGGACACTGAAGCTTTCTTT. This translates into CASSLNSDTEAFF.

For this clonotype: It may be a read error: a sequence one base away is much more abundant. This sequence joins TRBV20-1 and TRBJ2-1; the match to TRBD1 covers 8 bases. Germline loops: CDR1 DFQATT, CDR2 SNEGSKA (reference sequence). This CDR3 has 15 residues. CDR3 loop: CSAASGTGSYNEQLF. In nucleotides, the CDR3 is TGCAGTGCTGCCTCCGGGACAGGATCCTACAATGAGCAGCTCTTC.

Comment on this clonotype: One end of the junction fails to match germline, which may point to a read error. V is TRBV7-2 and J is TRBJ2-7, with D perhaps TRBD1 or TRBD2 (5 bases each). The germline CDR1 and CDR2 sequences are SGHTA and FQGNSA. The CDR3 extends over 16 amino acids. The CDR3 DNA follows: TGTGCCAGCAGCCAAGCGGCAGGGTCCCTTTCCTACGAGCAGAACTTC. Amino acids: CASSQAAGSLSYEQNF.

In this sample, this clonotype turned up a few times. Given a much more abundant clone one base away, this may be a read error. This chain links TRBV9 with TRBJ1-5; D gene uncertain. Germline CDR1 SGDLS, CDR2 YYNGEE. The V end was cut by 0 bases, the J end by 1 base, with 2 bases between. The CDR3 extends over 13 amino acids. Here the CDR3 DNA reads TGTGCCAGCAGCGTAGGAAGCAATCAGCCCCAGCATTTT. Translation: CASSVGSNQPQHF.

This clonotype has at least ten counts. The CDR3 protein is CASRKGLAGVYEQYF. DNA of the CDR3: TGTGCCAGTAGGAAAGGACTAGCGGGAGTCTACGAGCAGTACTTC. The chain combines TRBV19 with TRBJ2-7; 13 bases are shared with TRBD2. V lost 6 bases and J lost 3; bases outside the gene matches: 5. Germline CDR1 LNHDA, CDR2 SQIVND (reference sequence). CDR3 size: 15 residues.

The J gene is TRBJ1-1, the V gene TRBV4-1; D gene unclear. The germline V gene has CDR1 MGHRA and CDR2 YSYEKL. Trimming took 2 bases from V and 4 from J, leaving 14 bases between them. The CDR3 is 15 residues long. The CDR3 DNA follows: TGCGCCAGCAGCCAACCGCGAGGTTGGGGCACTGAAGCTTTCTTT. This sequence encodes CASSQPRGWGTEAFF.

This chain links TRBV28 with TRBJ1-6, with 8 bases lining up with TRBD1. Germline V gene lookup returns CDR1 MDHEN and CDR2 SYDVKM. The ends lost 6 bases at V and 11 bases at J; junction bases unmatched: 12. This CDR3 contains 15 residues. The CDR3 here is CASRGGDRGAAPLHF. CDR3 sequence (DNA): TGTGCCAGCAGGGGGGGCGACAGGGGAGCAGCACCCCTCCACTTT. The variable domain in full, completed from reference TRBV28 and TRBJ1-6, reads DVKVTQSSRYLVKRTGEKVFLECVQDMDHENMFWYRQDPGLGLRLIYFSYDVKMKEKGDIPEGYSVSREKKERFSLILESASTNQTSMYLCASRGGDRGAAPLHFGNGTRLTVT.

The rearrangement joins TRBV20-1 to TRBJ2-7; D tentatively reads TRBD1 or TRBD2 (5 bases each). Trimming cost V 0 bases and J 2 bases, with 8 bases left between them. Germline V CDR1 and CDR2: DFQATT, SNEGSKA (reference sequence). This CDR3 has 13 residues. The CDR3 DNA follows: TGCAGTGCTAGAGAGATGGGGGCCTACGAGCAGTACTTC. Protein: CSAREMGAYEQYF.

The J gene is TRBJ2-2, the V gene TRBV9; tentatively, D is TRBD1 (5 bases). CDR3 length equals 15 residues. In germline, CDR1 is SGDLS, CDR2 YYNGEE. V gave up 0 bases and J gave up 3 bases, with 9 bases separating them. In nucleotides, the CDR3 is TGTGCCAGCAGCGTAGGGGGCCGGGACACCGGGGAGCTGTTTTTT. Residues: CASSVGGRDTGELFF. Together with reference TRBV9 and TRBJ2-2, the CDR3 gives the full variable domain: DSGVTQTPKHLITATGQRVTLRCSPRSGDLSVYWYQQSLDQGLQFLIQYYNGEERAKGNILERFSAQQFPDLHSELNLSSLELGDSALYFCASSVGGRDTGELFFGEGSRLTVL.

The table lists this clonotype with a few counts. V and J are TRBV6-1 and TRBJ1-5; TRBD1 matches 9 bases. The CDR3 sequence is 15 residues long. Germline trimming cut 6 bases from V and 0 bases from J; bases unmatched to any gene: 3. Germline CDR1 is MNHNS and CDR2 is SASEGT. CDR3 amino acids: CASRWTGDSNQPQHF. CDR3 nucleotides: TGTGCCAGCAGGTGGACAGGGGATAGCAATCAGCCCCAGCATTTT.

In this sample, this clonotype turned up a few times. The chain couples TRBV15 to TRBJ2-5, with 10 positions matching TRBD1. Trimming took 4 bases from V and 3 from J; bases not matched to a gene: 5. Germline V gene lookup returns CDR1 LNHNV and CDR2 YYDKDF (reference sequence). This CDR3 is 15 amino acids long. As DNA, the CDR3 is TGTGCCACCAGCACCCTGGGGACAGGGGAAGAGACCCAGTACTTC. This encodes CATSTLGTGEETQYF.

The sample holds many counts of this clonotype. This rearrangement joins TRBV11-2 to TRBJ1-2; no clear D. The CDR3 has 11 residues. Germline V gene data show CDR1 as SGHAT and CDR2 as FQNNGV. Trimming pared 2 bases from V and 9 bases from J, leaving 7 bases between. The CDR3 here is CASSLNSRYTF. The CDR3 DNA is TGTGCCAGCAGCTTAAACAGTCGCTACACCTTC. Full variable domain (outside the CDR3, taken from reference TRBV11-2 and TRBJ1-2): EAGVAQSPRYKIIEKRQSVAFWCNPISGHATLYWYQQILGQGPKLLIQFQNNGVVDDSQLPKDRFSAERLKGVDSTLKIQPAKLEDSAVYLCASSLNSRYTFGSGTRLTVV.

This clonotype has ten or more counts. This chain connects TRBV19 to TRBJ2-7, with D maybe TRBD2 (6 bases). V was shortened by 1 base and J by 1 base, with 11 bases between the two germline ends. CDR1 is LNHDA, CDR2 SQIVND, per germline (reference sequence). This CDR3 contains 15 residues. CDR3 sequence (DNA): TGTGCCAGTAGTATAGTGGCGGGATTGTCCTACGAGCAGTACTTC. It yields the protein CASSIVAGLSYEQYF.